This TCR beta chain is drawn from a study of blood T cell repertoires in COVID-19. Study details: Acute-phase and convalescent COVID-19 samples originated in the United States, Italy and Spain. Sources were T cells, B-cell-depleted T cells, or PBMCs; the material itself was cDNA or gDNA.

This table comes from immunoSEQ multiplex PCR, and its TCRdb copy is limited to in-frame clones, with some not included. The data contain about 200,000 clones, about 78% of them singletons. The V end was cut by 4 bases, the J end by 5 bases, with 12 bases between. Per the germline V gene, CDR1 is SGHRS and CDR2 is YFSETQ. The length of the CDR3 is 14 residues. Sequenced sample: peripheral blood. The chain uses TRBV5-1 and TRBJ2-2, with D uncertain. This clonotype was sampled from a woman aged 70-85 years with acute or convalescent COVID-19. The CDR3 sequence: CASSPAWATGELFF. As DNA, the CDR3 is TGCGCCAGCAGCCCCGCGTGGGCTACCGGGGAGCTGTTTTTT. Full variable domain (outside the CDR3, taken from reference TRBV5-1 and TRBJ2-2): KAGVTQTPRYLIKTRGQQVTLSCSPISGHRSVSWYQQTPGQGLQFLFEYFSETQRNKGNFPGRFSGRQFSNSRSEMNVSTLELGDSALYLCASSPAWATGELFFGEGSRLTVL.